One sample yielded the 18 T cell receptor delta chains listed below, sequenced in a study of gamma-delta T cells after stem cell transplantation. TCRdb fed the RT-PCR reads to CATT. The table has about 200 delta-chain clones, around 45% seen once. Sequencing input: gamma-delta T cells. All receptors come from a human donor. It is not recorded whose cells these are; they may come from a transplant donor.

This clone was counted between two and nine times. The CDR3 sequence is CALGELLIWGIWWNDKLIF. As DNA, the CDR3 is TGTGCTCTTGGGGAACTCCTAATCTGGGGGATATGGTGGAACGATAAACTCATCTTT. The V and J genes are TRDV1 and TRDJ1; 10 bases match TRDD3. No J gene is reported in TCRdb; it was inferred here by comparing the DNA with germline. V was clipped by 0 bases and J by 4 bases; unmatched bases: 14. Germline V CDR1 and CDR2: TSWWSYY, QGS. The CDR3 spans 19 residues.

This clone was found a few times. One base away lies a much larger clone, so this may be a sequencing read error. The chain carries TRDV1 and TRDJ2; 13 nucleotides align to TRDD3. Germline V gene data show CDR1 as TSWWSYY and CDR2 as QGS. CDR3 size: 22 residues. The CDR3 sequence: CAPGNPFWTGGYAKSLTAQLFF. The CDR3 DNA reads TGTGCTCCTGGGAACCCCTTCTGGACTGGGGGATACGCCAAGTCCTTGACAGCACAACTCTTCTTT.

This clone was detected only a few times. J is TRDJ1 and V is TRDV1; D is perhaps TRDD2 (5 bases). No J gene is reported in TCRdb; it was inferred here by comparing the DNA with germline. CDR1 is TSWWSYY, CDR2 QGS, per germline. The CDR3 covers 22 residues. The germline V and J ends were trimmed by 1 base and 0 bases, with 30 bases remaining between them. In nucleotides, the CDR3 is TGTGCTCTTGGGGAACCAAGAAACGTATTCCTGACGGCTTCGGGGTACACCGATAAACTCATCTTT. Translated, it gives CALGEPRNVFLTASGYTDKLIF.

V gene TRDV1 combines with J gene TRDJ1, with D perhaps TRDD3 (6 bases). This CDR3 has 19 residues. V lost 1 base and J 2 bases, leaving 23 bases between the germline ends. Germline V lookup: CDR1 TSWWSYY, CDR2 QGS. The CDR3 reads CALGEQGLVWGARTDKLIF. DNA of the CDR3: TGTGCTCTTGGGGAACAGGGCCTCGTCTGGGGAGCAAGGACCGATAAACTCATCTTT.

The rearrangement joins TRDV1 to TRDJ1; 10 bases align to TRDD3. TCRdb is silent on the J gene; assignment here came from matching the DNA to germline. Trimming removed 0 bases from V and 9 bases from J; junction bases left unmatched: 22. The CDR3 has 20 residues. Per germline, CDR1 TSWWSYY and CDR2 QGS. This CDR3 reads CALGELPPYWGIWGTCELIF. Here the CDR3 DNA reads TGTGCTCTTGGGGAACTCCCCCCTTACTGGGGGATTTGGGGTACCTGCGAACTCATCTTT.

The chain links TRDV1 to TRDJ1, with 8 bases aligning to TRDD3. Here the J gene came from matching the DNA to germline, since TCRdb omits it. V trimming: 4 bases; J trimming: 10 bases; junction bases outside the gene matches: 26. CDR1 TSWWSYY and CDR2 QGS come from the germline V gene. This CDR3 has 19 residues. The CDR3 is CALGGPSVLLRGGWRGLIF. The CDR3 region has the DNA TGTGCTCTTGGGGGGCCGAGTGTCCTCTTACGTGGGGGATGGCGGGGACTCATCTTT.

The rearrangement joins TRDV2 to TRDJ1; 8 nucleotides match TRDD3. TCRdb carries no J gene annotation; the J gene was assigned here by matching the DNA with germline. CDR3 size: 17 residues. J was trimmed by 0 bases and V by 3 bases; bases with no gene match: 11. Germline lookup yields CDR1 GEAIGNYY and CDR2 EKD. CDR3 coding DNA: TGTGCCTGTGACCCTTTGCTGGGGGAGGCGTACACCGATAAACTCATCTTT. It codes for CACDPLLGEAYTDKLIF.

This clone appeared a few times. The rearrangement joins TRDV1 to TRDJ1; TRDD3 aligns across 8 bases. Unmatched junction bases numbered 24, after V lost 0 bases and J lost 0 bases. CDR3 size: 23 residues. Germline assignment: CDR1 TSWWSYY and CDR2 QGS. In nucleotides, the CDR3 is TGTGCTCTTGGGGAACTGATCGCCAGATACGGGGGAGGGGGATATGGGTACACCGATAAACTCATCTTT. It encodes CALGELIARYGGGGYGYTDKLIF.

V gene TRDV2 combines with J gene TRDJ1; 13 positions match TRDD3. TCRdb carries no J gene annotation; the J gene was assigned here by matching the DNA with germline. The CDR3 length is 21 residues. The ends lost 0 bases at V and 3 bases at J; junction bases unmatched: 18. CDR1 is GEAIGNYY, CDR2 EKD, per germline. This CDR3 reads CACDTRFETGGYAFYSDKLIF. CDR3 in DNA: TGTGCCTGTGACACCCGCTTCGAGACTGGGGGATACGCATTTTACTCCGATAAACTCATCTTT.

This clone has a handful of counts. Just one base apart from a much larger clone, this may be a read error. The V call is TRDV1, the J call TRDJ1, with D perhaps given as TRDD2 or TRDD3 (7 bases each). The CDR3 has 21 amino acids. Trimming stripped 2 bases from V and 7 bases from J, with 35 bases between. CDR1 is TSWWSYY, CDR2 QGS, per germline. Written as DNA, the CDR3 is TGTGCTCTTGGGGAAACCTCCTTCCTGCTGACTTACTGGGGCCCTCCGGGTAAACTCATCTTT. The encoded protein is CALGETSFLLTYWGPPGKLIF.

The rearrangement uses TRDV1 and TRDJ1; weak D call: TRDD2 (6 bases). No J gene is reported in TCRdb; it was inferred here by comparing the DNA with germline. V lost 0 bases, J lost 4 bases, and 27 bases lay in between. The CDR3 totals 20 residues. CDR1 and CDR2 from the germline V gene are TSWWSYY and QGS. The chain's CDR3 is CALGELSYPWVSWTCDKLIF. DNA of the CDR3: TGTGCTCTTGGGGAACTATCCTACCCATGGGTGTCCTGGACCTGCGATAAACTCATCTTT.

No V segment was called; the J segment is TRDJ1; the table's D call, TRDD3, has no DNA check behind it. There are 17 residues in the CDR3. The CDR3, as DNA: TGTGCCTTCCCAGGCCTGGGTGGACGTGAGGACGAAGACGTACTCATCTTT. The encoded protein is CAFPGLGGREDEDVLIF.

This chain uses TRDV1 with TRDJ1; perhaps TRDD3 as D (6 bases). The J gene was missing in TCRdb and was found by matching the end of the DNA to germline. V lost 3 bases, J lost 0 bases, and 38 bases lay in between. Germline CDR1 and CDR2: TSWWSYY and QGS. CDR3 length equals 24 residues. In DNA form, the CDR3 reads TGTGCTCTTGGGGACCCCGGGGGCCTTGTTCTCTACGATACGCCTTGGTGGTACACCGATAAACTCATCTTT. Its translation is CALGDPGGLVLYDTPWWYTDKLIF.

This clone has a handful of counts. The rearrangement uses TRDV1 and TRDJ1, with 10 bases matching TRDD3. The J gene was not available in TCRdb and was assigned here by matching the DNA to germline segments. The germline V gene encodes CDR1 TSWWSYY and CDR2 QGS. V trimming: 5 bases; J trimming: 7 bases; junction bases outside the gene matches: 31. This CDR3 contains 22 residues. In DNA, the CDR3 is TGTGCTCTTGGGTCCCCGTTCCTACGGGAACCCATCGGCTGGGGGATAAATACTAAACTCATCTTT. Amino acids: CALGSPFLREPIGWGINTKLIF.

The rearrangement uses TRDV1 and TRDJ1, with TRDD3 identical over 8 bases. TCRdb is silent on the J gene; assignment here came from matching the DNA to germline. This CDR3 is 20 amino acids long. With 2 bases clipped from V and 1 base from J, the junction kept 18 bases outside the gene matches. Germline values: CDR1 TSWWSYY, CDR2 QGS. The CDR3 nucleotides read TGTGCTCTTGGGGAAGTGGGTCCTACCCTACTGGGGGGCCTCACCGATAAACTCATCTTT. Protein: CALGEVGPTLLGGLTDKLIF.

This clone occurred a few times. This sequence joins TRDV1 and TRDJ1; 12 nucleotides agree with TRDD3. Since TCRdb gives no J gene, matching the DNA to germline was used here to assign it. V was clipped by 1 base and J by 0 bases; unmatched bases: 30. The CDR3 contains 26 residues. CDR1 is TSWWSYY, CDR2 QGS, per germline. The CDR3 nucleotides read TGTGCTCTTGGGGAACCCCTCCTAGGGGGCCTTTACTGGGGGATACCGGGGGAAACGTACACCGATAAACTCATCTTT. This gives the protein CALGEPLLGGLYWGIPGETYTDKLIF.

The J gene is TRDJ1; the V gene was not called; TRDD3 is the table's D call, not checked against the DNA. The CDR3 is made up of 14 amino acids. This CDR3 reads CAFLRGYSADKLIF. CDR3 nucleotide sequence: TGTGCCTTCCTACGGGGATACAGCGCCGATAAACTCATCTTT.

This clone occurred a few times. The gene calls are TRDV1 and TRDJ1; 8 nucleotides match TRDD3. This CDR3 is 19 amino acids long. CDR1 TSWWSYY and CDR2 QGS come from the germline V gene. V dropped 4 bases and J dropped 0; count of bases not matched to a gene: 16. CDR3 region: CALGVTGTDWGLNTDKLIF. CDR3 bases: TGTGCTCTTGGGGTCACGGGCACAGACTGGGGGCTAAACACCGATAAACTCATCTTT.